This T cell receptor (beta chain) was recorded in a study of T cells in narcolepsy (dated by TCRdb to about 2018). As for the study more broadly: Patients with narcolepsy type 1 or type 2 (NT1, NT2) were enrolled in the study together with healthy control donors. To look for autoreactive T cells in narcolepsy patients that target self-antigens of hypocretin neurons (hypocretin, TRIB2), the study used TCR Vbeta sequencing to follow clonotypes in blood and CSF.

About this clone itself: The clone's antigen remains unknown. It has no much larger one-base neighbor in the sample; base qualities were not kept.

The library was generated by the immunoSEQ multiplex PCR assay. This immuneACCESS table, as held by TCRdb, lists in-frame sequences with V and J called but not all clones. Of the missing ones, under half trace to an unresolved V gene in checked studies; the others have no known cause. The sample records roughly 35,000 clones, 65% to 85% of which are singletons. The top ten hold about 0.95% of the sample. General study outcomes and caveats: Autoreactive clonotypes were reported to be detected serially in the blood of the same patients and of different patients, but not in the blood of healthy controls. Certain blood memory CD4+ repertoires from patients and controls had no sequences that matched autoreactive T cell clones. Patients and controls had similar numbers of sequenced blood memory CD4+ clonotypes, with averages of about 38,000 in patients and some 31,000 in controls. Plots comparing CSF and blood CD4+ T cell clonotypes from the same patient highlighted HCRT-specific and TRIB2-specific autoreactive clonotypes.

For TCR Vbeta sequencing, memory CD4+ T cells were sorted ex vivo from the peripheral blood of both healthy controls and narcolepsy patients. The CDR3 starts with the cysteine, ends with the phenylalanine, and has 15 residues. Only the CDR3 DNA stays, 45 bases, in frame from base 1. The germline V gene gives CDR1 as SGHAT and CDR2 as FQNNGV. V and J are trimmed by 5 bases and 1 base, and the gene matches miss 5 bases of the junction. The receptor comes from a human donor in good health. The sample comprised memory (CD45RA-) CD4+ T cells from blood. The sample's cell subset or site, from its label and the paper: memory T cells sorted ex vivo from peripheral blood. The V and J segments used are TRBV11-2 and TRBJ2-3; the junction holds 8 bases that match TRBD1. The DNA reads TGTGCCAGCAGCCCGGGGACAGGTCGCACAGATACGCAGTATTTT. Translated, it reads CASSPGTGRTDTQYF. The CDR3, completed at both ends by the reference TRBV11-2 and TRBJ2-3 genes, gives the full variable domain EAGVAQSPRYKIIEKRQSVAFWCNPISGHATLYWYQQILGQGPKLLIQFQNNGVVDDSQLPKDRFSAERLKGVDSTLKIQPAKLEDSAVYLCASSPGTGRTDTQYFGPGTRLTVL.